These 17 T cell receptor beta chains were all obtained from the same sample, sequenced in a study of cytomegalovirus exposure and HLA in healthy donors. PCR primers comprised 60 Vbeta and 13 Jbeta primers. Only in-frame clones appear in the TCRdb table, and some are missing; sequencing was by immunoSEQ multiplex PCR. The sample gives 250,000 to 350,000 clones, 80% to 90% of which show up once; roughly 4% is in the top ten. The sequenced material came from PBMCs. These receptors were obtained from a middle-aged man in good health and CMV-seropositive.

In the case of this clone: The sample contains more than one DNA sequence encoding this CDR3. V and J are TRBV5-1 and TRBJ2-3; a weak D match, TRBD2 (5 bases). The V and J ends lost 2 bases and 0 bases respectively, with 13 bases between them. The CDR3 covers 16 residues. CDR1 and CDR2 from the germline V gene are SGHRS and YFSETQ. CDR3 sequence reads: CASSLPLAGSTDTQYF. CDR3 in DNA: TGCGCCAGCAGCTTACCCCTGGCGGGTAGCACAGATACGCAGTATTTT.

The chain is built from TRBV29-1 and TRBJ1-5; 10 bases match TRBD1. The CDR3 spans 16 residues. With 4 bases clipped from V and 4 bases from J, the junction kept 10 bases outside the gene matches. Germline lookup yields CDR1 SQVTM and CDR2 ANQGSEA. As DNA, the CDR3 is TGCAGCGTTGGATCTAGGACAGGGGGTCCTAATCAGCCCCAGCATTTT. The encoded protein is CSVGSRTGGPNQPQHF. Using reference TRBV29-1 and TRBJ1-5 for the parts outside the CDR3, the full variable domain is SAVISQKPSRDICQRGTSLTIQCQVDSQVTMMFWYRQQPGQSLTLIATANQGSEATYESGFVIDKFPISRPNLTFSTLTVSNMSPEDSSIYLCSVGSRTGGPNQPQHFGDGTRLSIL.

This clone is a singleton in its sample. The rearrangement uses TRBV2 and TRBJ2-2; D is possibly TRBD1 (6 bases). CDR1 is SNHLY, CDR2 FYNNEI, per germline. Trimming shortened V by 10 bases and J by 0 bases, and 12 bases separated the two germline ends. The CDR3 consists of 14 residues. CDR3 DNA sequence: TGTGCCATCGAGGACAGTACGAACACCGGGGAGCTGTTTTTT. Amino acids: CAIEDSTNTGELFF.

V and J are TRBV27 and TRBJ2-5; 7 positions match TRBD2. With 3 bases clipped from V and 11 bases from J, the junction kept 24 bases outside the gene matches. This CDR3 region has 18 residues. Per the germline V gene, CDR1 is MNHEY and CDR2 is SMNVEV (reference sequence). CDR3 DNA sequence: TGTGCCAGCAGTTTGTCCCCCCTCGGTACAGGCTCAGGGAGGGAGCAGTACTTC. It is translated as CASSLSPLGTGSGREQYF.

The chain uses TRBV4-3 and TRBJ2-7; D unclear. Trimming stripped 1 base from V and 5 bases from J, with 6 bases between. Germline CDR1 and CDR2: LGHNA and YSLEER. The CDR3 runs to 12 residues. The DNA for the CDR3 is TGCGCCAGCAGCCAAGTTAGTGACGAGCAGTACTTC. Its protein product is CASSQVSDEQYF.

The V gene is TRBV4-3, the J gene TRBJ2-2; 9 bases map to TRBD1. V lost 3 bases and J lost 4; bases outside the gene matches: 0. In germline, CDR1 is LGHNA, CDR2 YSLEER. This CDR3 comprises 14 residues. The CDR3 is CASSQTGGTGELFF. For the CDR3, the DNA is TGCGCCAGCAGCCAGACAGGGGGCACCGGGGAGCTGTTTTTT.

J is TRBJ1-1 and V is TRBV28; D uncertain. Germline V gene data show CDR1 as MDHEN and CDR2 as SYDVKM. V lost 2 bases to trimming and J lost 5 bases, with 9 bases between them. CDR3 size: 13 residues. The CDR3 coding sequence is TGTGCCAGCAGTTTACCGGTCGGGACTGAAGCTTTCTTT. Translated, it gives CASSLPVGTEAFF.

This clone was detected only once. This chain uses TRBV7-9 with TRBJ2-7; possibly TRBD1 for D (5 bases). This CDR3 is 15 amino acids long. Germline CDR1 reads SEHNR; CDR2 reads FQNEAQ (reference sequence). With 5 bases removed from V and 4 bases from J, the gap between germline ends came to 18 bases. The CDR3 protein is CASSPGQVGMYEQYF. CDR3 in DNA: TGTGCCAGCAGCCCAGGGCAGGTGGGGATGTACGAGCAGTACTTC.

This clone appeared once. The rearrangement joins TRBV19 to TRBJ2-1; TRBD2 aligns across 9 bases. Germline trimming cut 0 bases from V and 4 bases from J; bases unmatched to any gene: 16. CDR3 length: 20 residues. In germline, CDR1 is LNHDA, CDR2 SQIVND (reference sequence). CDR3 amino acids: CASSIDPVGLGLAGYNEQFF. In nucleotides, the CDR3 is TGTGCCAGTAGTATAGATCCGGTTGGTCTCGGGCTAGCGGGATACAATGAGCAGTTCTTC.

The chain is built from TRBV7-9 and TRBJ2-3, with 9 bases aligning to TRBD1. This CDR3 contains 16 residues. With V trimmed by 8 bases and J by 2 bases, 11 bases remained unmatched. Germline values: CDR1 SEHNR, CDR2 FQNEAQ (reference sequence). The CDR3 sequence is CASANYRGPSTDTQYF. The CDR3 DNA is TGTGCCAGCGCTAATTACAGGGGGCCTTCCACAGATACGCAGTATTTT.

The rearrangement joins TRBV6-5 to TRBJ1-1; D might be TRBD1 (5 bases). Germline loops: CDR1 MNHEY, CDR2 SVGAGI. V was cut by 0 bases and J by 6 bases, with 11 bases left in between. There are 14 residues in the CDR3. The CDR3 region is CASSYSPDRAEAFF. The CDR3 DNA sequence: TGTGCCAGCAGTTACTCTCCTGACAGAGCTGAAGCTTTCTTT.

The rearrangement links TRBV19 to TRBJ2-7; a possible D gene is TRBD2 (6 bases). The V and J ends lost 2 bases and 3 bases respectively, with 11 bases between them. This CDR3 region has 14 residues. Per germline, CDR1 LNHDA and CDR2 SQIVND (reference sequence). The chain's CDR3 is CASSIQGGGYEQYF. In DNA, the CDR3 is TGTGCCAGTAGTATACAGGGAGGAGGCTACGAGCAGTACTTC.

This clone was recorded only once. The gene calls are TRBV18 and TRBJ2-7; D not certain. The CDR3 has 13 residues. The ends were cut back, 2 bases at V and 3 bases at J, with 8 bases in the middle. Germline CDR1 is KGHSH and CDR2 is LQKENI. The DNA of the CDR3 is TGTGCCAGCTCACCATGGCTGTACTACGAGCAGTACTTC. Translating it yields CASSPWLYYEQYF.

This clone was recorded a few times. This rearrangement joins TRBV5-6 to TRBJ2-7; tentatively, D is TRBD1 (6 bases). Deletions cut 0 bases from V and 4 bases from J, with 11 bases between. Germline CDR1 is SGHDT and CDR2 is YYEEEE. CDR3 length equals 14 residues. The CDR3 DNA sequence: TGTGCCAGCAGCTTGGGCAGGGGCGATTACGAGCAGTACTTC. It yields the protein CASSLGRGDYEQYF.

This clone was detected once. The V gene is TRBV14, the J gene TRBJ2-7; perhaps TRBD2 as D (5 bases). V lost 5 bases and J lost 4, with 24 bases in between. This CDR3 has 17 residues. Germline loops: CDR1 SGHDN, CDR2 FVKESK. The CDR3 sequence is CASSTTNPTPLFYEQYF. In DNA form, the CDR3 reads TGTGCCAGCAGCACGACTAATCCAACTCCTCTCTTTTACGAGCAGTACTTC.

The DNA for the CDR3 is TGTGCTAGTGGGAAAGACAGGAACTATGGCTACACCTTC. Amino acids: CASGKDRNYGYTF. The genes are TRBV12-5 and TRBJ1-2; possible D gene TRBD1, 6 bases. The CDR3 runs to 13 residues. CDR1 is LGHNT, CDR2 FRNRAP, per germline. The V gene lost 6 bases and the J gene lost 2 bases, with 10 bases spanning the gap.

The chain joins TRBV5-5 to TRBJ1-3; D may be TRBD1 (5 bases). The length of the CDR3 is 14 residues. Germline V lookup: CDR1 SGHKS, CDR2 YYEKEE (reference sequence). V shed 3 bases and J shed 1 base, with 8 bases lying between them. The CDR3 region has the DNA TGTGCCAGCAGCTCGACAGAATCTGGAAACACCATATATTTT. It yields the protein CASSSTESGNTIYF.